This TCR beta chain was found in a study of CD8 T cells in Susac syndrome. Study-level findings and limits: The study acknowledged a relatively small number of individuals in its TCR sequencing and HLA analysis.

On this clonotype itself: Its antigen is unidentified.

The germline V gene encodes CDR1 DFQATT and CDR2 SNEGSKA (reference sequence). The CDR3 runs to 18 residues. The V and J ends lost 0 bases and 4 bases, in that order; junction bases with no gene match: 10. Treatment-naive patients with stable or active relapsing-remitting disease were the multiple sclerosis controls. Both CD4+ and CD8+ T cells were negatively isolated, and TEMRA cells underwent FACS enrichment. The authors reverse transcribed roughly 0.5 to 1 ug RNA with random hexamers. A multiplex approach, immunoSEQ multiplex PCR, amplified TCR beta CDR3 across 54 Vbeta and 13 Jbeta. MiXCR, run by TCRdb on the immunoSEQ multiplex PCR reads, gives a single entry per CDR3 protein. The data hold some 70,000 distinct CDR3 sequences, with around 95% observed a single time.

The origin of this receptor is a human donor with multiple sclerosis. The sequenced sample consisted of CD8+ T cells from PBMCs. J is TRBJ2-5 and V is TRBV20-1; 14 bases fit TRBD2. CDR3 nucleotides: TGCAGTGCTAGAGACCCGGGACTAGCGGGGGAGGCAGGAGAGACCCAGTACTTC. Translating gives CSARDPGLAGEAGETQYF.